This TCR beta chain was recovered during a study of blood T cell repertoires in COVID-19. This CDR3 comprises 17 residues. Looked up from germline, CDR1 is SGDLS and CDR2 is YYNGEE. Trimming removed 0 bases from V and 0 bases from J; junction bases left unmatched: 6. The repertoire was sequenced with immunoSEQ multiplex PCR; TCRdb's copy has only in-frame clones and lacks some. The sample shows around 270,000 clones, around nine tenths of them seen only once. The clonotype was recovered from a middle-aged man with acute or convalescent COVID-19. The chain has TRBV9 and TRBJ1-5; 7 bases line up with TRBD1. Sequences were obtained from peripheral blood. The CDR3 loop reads CASSVGGQHYSNQPQHF. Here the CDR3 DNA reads TGTGCCAGCAGCGTAGGGGGACAGCATTATAGCAATCAGCCCCAGCATTTT.